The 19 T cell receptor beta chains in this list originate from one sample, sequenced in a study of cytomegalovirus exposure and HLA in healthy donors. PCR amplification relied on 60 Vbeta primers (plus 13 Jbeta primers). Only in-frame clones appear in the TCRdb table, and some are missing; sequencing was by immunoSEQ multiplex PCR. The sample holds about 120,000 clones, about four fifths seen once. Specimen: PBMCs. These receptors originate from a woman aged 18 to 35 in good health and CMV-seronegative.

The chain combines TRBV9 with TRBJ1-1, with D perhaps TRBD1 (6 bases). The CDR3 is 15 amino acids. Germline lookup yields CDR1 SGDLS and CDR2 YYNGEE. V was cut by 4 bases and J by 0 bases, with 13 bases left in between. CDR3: CASSPGAYMNTEAFF. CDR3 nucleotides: TGTGCCAGCAGCCCAGGGGCCTACATGAACACTGAAGCTTTCTTT.

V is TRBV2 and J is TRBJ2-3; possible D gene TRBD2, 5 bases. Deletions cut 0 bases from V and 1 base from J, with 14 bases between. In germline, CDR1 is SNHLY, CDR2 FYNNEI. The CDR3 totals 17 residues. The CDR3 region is CASSEADSSRRTDTQYF. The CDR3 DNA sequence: TGTGCCAGCAGTGAAGCGGACTCTTCCCGTCGCACAGATACGCAGTATTTT.

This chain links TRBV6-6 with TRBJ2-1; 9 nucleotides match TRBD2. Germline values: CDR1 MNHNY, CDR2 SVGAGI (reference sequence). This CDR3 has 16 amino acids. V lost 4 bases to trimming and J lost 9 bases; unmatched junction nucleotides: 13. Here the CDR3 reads CASSSLQGRGGPEQFF. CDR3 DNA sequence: TGTGCCAGCAGTTCACTTCAAGGGCGGGGGGGCCCTGAGCAGTTCTTC.

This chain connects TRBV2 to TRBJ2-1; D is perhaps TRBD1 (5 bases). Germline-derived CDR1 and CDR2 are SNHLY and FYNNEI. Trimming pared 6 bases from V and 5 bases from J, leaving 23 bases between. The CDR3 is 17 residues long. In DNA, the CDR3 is TGTGCCAGCAGACCCCCAGGGCAGCCCATTCTGAACAATGAGCAGTTCTTC. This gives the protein CASRPPGQPILNNEQFF.

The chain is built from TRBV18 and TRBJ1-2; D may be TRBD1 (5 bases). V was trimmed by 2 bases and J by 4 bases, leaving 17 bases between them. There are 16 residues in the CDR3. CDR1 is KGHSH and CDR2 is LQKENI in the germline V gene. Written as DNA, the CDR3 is TGTGCCAGCTCACCAAGGTTGACAGAGCAATCCTATGGCTACACCTTC. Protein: CASSPRLTEQSYGYTF.

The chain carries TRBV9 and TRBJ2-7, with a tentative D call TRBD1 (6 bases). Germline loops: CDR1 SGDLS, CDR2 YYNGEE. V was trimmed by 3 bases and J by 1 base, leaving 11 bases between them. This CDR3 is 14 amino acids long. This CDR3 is CASSEDSLSYEQYF. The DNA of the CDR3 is TGTGCCAGCAGCGAGGACAGCCTTTCCTACGAGCAGTACTTC. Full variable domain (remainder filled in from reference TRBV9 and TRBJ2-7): DSGVTQTPKHLITATGQRVTLRCSPRSGDLSVYWYQQSLDQGLQFLIQYYNGEERAKGNILERFSAQQFPDLHSELNLSSLELGDSALYFCASSEDSLSYEQYFGPGTRLTVT.

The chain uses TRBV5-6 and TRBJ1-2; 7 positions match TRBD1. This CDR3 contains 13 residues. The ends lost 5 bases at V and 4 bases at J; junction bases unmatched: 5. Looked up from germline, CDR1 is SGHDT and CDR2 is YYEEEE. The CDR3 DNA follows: TGTGCCAGCAGTCAGGACAGGCTCTATGGCTACACCTTC. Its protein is CASSQDRLYGYTF.

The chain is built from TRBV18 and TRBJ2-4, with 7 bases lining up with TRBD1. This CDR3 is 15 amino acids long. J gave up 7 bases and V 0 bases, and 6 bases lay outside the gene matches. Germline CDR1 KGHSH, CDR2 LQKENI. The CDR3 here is CASSPPGTAQNIQYF. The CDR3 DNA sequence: TGTGCCAGCTCACCACCTGGGACAGCGCAGAACATTCAGTACTTC.

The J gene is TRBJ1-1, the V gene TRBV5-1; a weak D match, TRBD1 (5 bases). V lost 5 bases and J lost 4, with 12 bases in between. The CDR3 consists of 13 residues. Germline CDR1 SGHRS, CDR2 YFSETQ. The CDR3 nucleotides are TGCGCCAGCAGGTGGGGGGAGAGCACTGAAGCTTTCTTT. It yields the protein CASRWGESTEAFF.

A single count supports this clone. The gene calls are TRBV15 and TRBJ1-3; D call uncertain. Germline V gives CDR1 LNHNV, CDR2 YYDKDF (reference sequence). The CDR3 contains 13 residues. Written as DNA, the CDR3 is TGTGCGGTCCCCACCTTAGCTGGAAACACCATATATTTT. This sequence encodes CAVPTLAGNTIYF.

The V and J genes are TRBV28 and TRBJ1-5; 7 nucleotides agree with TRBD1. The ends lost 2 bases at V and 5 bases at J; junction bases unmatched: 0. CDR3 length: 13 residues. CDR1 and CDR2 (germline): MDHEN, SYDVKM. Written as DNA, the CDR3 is TGTGCCAGCAGTTTACAGGGGGATCAGCCCCAGCATTTT. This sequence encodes CASSLQGDQPQHF.

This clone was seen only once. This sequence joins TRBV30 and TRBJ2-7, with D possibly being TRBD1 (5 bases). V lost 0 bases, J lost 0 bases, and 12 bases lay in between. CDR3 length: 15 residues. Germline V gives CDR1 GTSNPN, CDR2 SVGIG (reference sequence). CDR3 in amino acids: CAWSVLQGPSYEQYF. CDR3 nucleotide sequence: TGTGCCTGGAGTGTGCTCCAGGGCCCCTCCTACGAGCAGTACTTC. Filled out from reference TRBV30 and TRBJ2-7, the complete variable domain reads SQTIHQWPATLVQPVGSPLSLECTVEGTSNPNLYWYRQAAGRGLQLLFYSVGIGQISSEVPQNLSASRPQDRQFILSSKKLLLSDSGFYLCAWSVLQGPSYEQYFGPGTRLTVT.

CDR3 nucleotides: TGTGCCAGCAGTTCCCGGGACAGGGGAGAAAAACTGTTTTTT. This codes for CASSSRDRGEKLFF. This chain joins TRBV28 and TRBJ1-4; 10 bases fit TRBD1. The length of the CDR3 is 14 residues. Germline V gene lookup returns CDR1 MDHEN and CDR2 SYDVKM. The ends lost 4 bases at V and 8 bases at J; junction bases unmatched: 4.

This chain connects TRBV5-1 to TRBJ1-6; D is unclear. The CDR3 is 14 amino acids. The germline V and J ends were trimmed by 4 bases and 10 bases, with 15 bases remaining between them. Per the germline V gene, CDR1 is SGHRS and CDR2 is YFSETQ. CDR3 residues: CASSRDLGGSPLHF. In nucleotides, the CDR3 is TGCGCCAGCAGCAGAGACCTAGGAGGATCACCCCTCCACTTT.

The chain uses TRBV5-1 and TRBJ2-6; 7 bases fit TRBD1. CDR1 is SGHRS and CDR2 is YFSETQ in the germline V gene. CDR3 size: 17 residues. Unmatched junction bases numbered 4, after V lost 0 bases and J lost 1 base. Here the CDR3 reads CASSLGQGLSGANVLTF. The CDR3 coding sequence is TGCGCCAGCAGCTTGGGACAGGGTCTATCTGGGGCCAACGTCCTGACTTTC.

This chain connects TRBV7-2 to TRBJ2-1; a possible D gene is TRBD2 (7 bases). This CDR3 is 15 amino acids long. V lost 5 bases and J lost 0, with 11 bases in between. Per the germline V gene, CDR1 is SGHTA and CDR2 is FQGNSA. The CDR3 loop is CASSRGAHSYNEQFF. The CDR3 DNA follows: TGTGCCAGCAGCCGGGGGGCCCACTCCTACAATGAGCAGTTCTTC.

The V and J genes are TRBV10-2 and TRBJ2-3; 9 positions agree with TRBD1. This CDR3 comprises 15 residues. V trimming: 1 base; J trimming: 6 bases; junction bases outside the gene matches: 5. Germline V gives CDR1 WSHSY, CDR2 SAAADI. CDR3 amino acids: CASSEYRGPDDTQYF. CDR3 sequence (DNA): TGCGCCAGCAGTGAGTACAGGGGGCCAGATGATACGCAGTATTTT.

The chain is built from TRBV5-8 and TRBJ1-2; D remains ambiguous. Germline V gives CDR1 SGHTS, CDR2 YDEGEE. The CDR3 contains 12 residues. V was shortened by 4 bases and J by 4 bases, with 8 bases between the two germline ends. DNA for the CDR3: TGTGCCAGCAGCCGCCGTAGCTATGGCTACACCTTC. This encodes CASSRRSYGYTF.

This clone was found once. The CDR3, as DNA: TGTGCCAGCAGTTTTGCCAGGGTCAATGGCTACACCTTC. This codes for CASSFARVNGYTF. The chain links TRBV28 to TRBJ1-2, with a tentative D call TRBD1 (5 bases). Trimming removed 3 bases from V and 6 bases from J, with 11 bases in between. There are 13 residues in the CDR3. The germline CDR1 and CDR2 sequences are MDHEN and SYDVKM.